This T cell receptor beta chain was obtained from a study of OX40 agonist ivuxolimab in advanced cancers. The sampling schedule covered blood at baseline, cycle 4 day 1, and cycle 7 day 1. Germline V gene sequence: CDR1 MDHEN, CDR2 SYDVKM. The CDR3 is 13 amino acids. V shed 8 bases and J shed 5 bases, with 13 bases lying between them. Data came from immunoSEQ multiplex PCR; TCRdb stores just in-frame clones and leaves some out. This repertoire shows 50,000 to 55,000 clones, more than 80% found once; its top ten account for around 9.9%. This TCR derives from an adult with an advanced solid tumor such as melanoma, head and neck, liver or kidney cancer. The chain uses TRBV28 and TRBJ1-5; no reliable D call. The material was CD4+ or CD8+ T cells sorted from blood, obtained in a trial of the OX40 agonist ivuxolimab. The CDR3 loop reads CASARGWDQPQHF. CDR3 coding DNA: TGTGCCAGCGCGCGGGGATGGGATCAGCCCCAGCATTTT.